This record covers a single T cell receptor (beta chain). Its antigen remains unknown. The CDR3 loop spans 14 amino acids. Trimming cost V 5 bases and J 1 base, with 12 bases left between them. Germline V CDR1 and CDR2: MNHEY, SMNVEV (reference sequence). Here immunoSEQ multiplex PCR was the method, and the copy in TCRdb shows in-frame clones only, minus some. The sample has about 60,000 clones, about 72% seen once. The data stem from a study of radiotherapy plus CTLA-4 blockade in lung cancer. Study details: Among enrolled patients, 15% to 20% responded and 31% achieved disease control. General study points: Clones of tumor-derived TCRs expanded in blood after radiotherapy plus ipilimumab. Early blood T cell clone dynamics reportedly forecast response best, with interferon-beta.

Receiving focal radiation plus CTLA-4 blockade with ipilimumab were patients who had chemo-refractory metastatic non-small-cell lung cancer. The sample here was peripheral blood, taken from a patient treated with radiotherapy plus ipilimumab. The sequence was obtained from a human donor with non-small cell lung cancer whose response to radiotherapy plus ipilimumab could not be evaluated. V gene TRBV27 combines with J gene TRBJ2-7, with D perhaps TRBD2 (5 bases). CDR3 residues: CASSPARGSYEQYF. The CDR3 DNA follows: TGTGCCAGCAGTCCCGCCCGGGGATCCTACGAGCAGTACTTC.